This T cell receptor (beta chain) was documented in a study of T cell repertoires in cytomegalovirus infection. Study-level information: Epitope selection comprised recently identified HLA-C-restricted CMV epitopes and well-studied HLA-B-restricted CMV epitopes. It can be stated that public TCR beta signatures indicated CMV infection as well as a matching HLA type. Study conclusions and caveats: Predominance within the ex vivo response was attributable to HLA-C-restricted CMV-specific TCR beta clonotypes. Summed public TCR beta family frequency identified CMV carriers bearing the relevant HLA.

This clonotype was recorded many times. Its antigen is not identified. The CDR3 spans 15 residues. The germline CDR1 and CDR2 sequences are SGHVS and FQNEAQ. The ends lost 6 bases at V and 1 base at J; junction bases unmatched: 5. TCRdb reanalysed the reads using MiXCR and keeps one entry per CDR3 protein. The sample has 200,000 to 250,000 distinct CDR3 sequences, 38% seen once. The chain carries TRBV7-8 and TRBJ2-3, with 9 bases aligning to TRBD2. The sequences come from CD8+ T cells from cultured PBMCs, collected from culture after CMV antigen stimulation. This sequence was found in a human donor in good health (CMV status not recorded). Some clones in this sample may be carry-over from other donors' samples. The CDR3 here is CASRNSGGRTDTQYF. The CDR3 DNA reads TGTGCCAGCAGGAATAGCGGGGGCCGCACAGATACGCAGTATTTT.